Reported below is one T cell receptor (beta chain). Its antigen is unknown. No per-base quality is available; no much larger clone lies one base away. The library relied on the immunoSEQ multiplex PCR assay. The multiplex PCR relied on a mix of 60 forward primers for TCR Vbeta segments and 13 reverse primers for TCR Jbeta segments. A multiplex PCR assay on genomic DNA amplified the CDR3 region of rearranged TCR beta genes. On the Illumina HiSeq System, the amplified TCR beta libraries were sequenced as 87-base-pair reads. Regarding the original processing steps: In a later analysis, tens of millions of unique TCR beta chains were counted across the approximately 640 repertoires, and some 10 million of these chains were shared by at least two donors. Raw reads were error-corrected and collapsed into unique sequences with a nearest-neighbor algorithm that merged closely related sequences to remove PCR and sequencing errors. V, D and J gene segments were assigned by aligning CDR3 sequences to IMGT reference sequences. For a sequence to be retained, a match of at least six nucleotides was required to both a V gene segment and a J gene segment. A rearrangement counted as productive if the CDR3 had no stop codons and remained in frame with V and J, and every other rearrangement counted as non-productive. Following IMGT convention, CDR3 was defined as the stretch from the second conserved V-encoded cysteine up to the conserved J-encoded phenylalanine. The earlier analysis of about 640 of the donors excluded any sequence lacking an unambiguous match to a single V gene segment. In an earlier analysis of 450 to 700 of the donors, V segments were called functional above 56.7% productive rearrangements and were called segregating when the between-donor standard deviation exceeded 5%. A statistical classification framework was built for diagnosing cytomegalovirus status from the catalog of TCR beta chain sequences. A later analysis assigned V and J genes by comparing TCR nucleotide sequences with IMGT/GENE-DB human TR gene sequences. Using the TCRdist pipeline, a later analysis assigned CDR3 sequences along with most-parsimonious VDJ recombination scenarios. A later analysis defined each TCR beta chain by its CDR3 amino acid sequence plus V-gene family, and excluded reads lacking a unique V-gene family. In a later analysis, around 600 highly shared, low-generation-probability nucleotide sequences were removed to address suspected cross-contamination and a sequencing artifact. For each public chain, a later analysis derived a clonal expansion index from normalized ranks of inferred template counts within each repertoire. In a later analysis, generation probabilities were computed with a VDJ recombination model fitted to out-of-frame rearrangements, and the resulting probabilities were checked against IGoR. In a later analysis, hypergeometric tests were used to score TCR-TCR, TCR-HLA and TCR-CMV co-occurrence, with a repertoire-size bias correction applied to TCR pairs. In a later analysis, false discovery rates were estimated by permuting HLA or CMV assignments 20 times. In a later analysis, co-occurring TCRs were grouped with DBSCAN, and TCRdist sequence similarity was added when clustering was performed within HLA-allele-positive subsets. Co-occurrence clustering excluded repertoires with fewer than 30,000 or more than 120,000 public chains, plus five with anomalous nucleotide sharing. TCRdb took this table from immuneACCESS and kept in-frame rearrangements with V and J called. Such tables lack part of the clones; where checked against another copy, unresolved V genes explain under half of the gap, and the rest is unexplained. V and J calls and clone size are copied from that table; D and trimming were computed from the DNA. The sample profile shows approximately 160,000 clones; 84% of them were found once. The ten biggest clones cover 0.38% of the sample.

These data come from a study of cytomegalovirus exposure and HLA in healthy donors (dated by TCRdb to the late 2010s). As for the study more broadly: An earlier analysis of more than 550 of the donors reported approximately 300 Gb of sequence data and some 110 million unique TCR beta sequences obtained from approximately 180 million T cells. All discovery cohort repertoires had been generated using a single sequencing platform. Among about 370 genotyped donors of the cohort, an average of about 220,000 unique TCR beta nucleotide sequences was sequenced per donor, of which 15% to 20% were non-productive. Four to six DR-DQ haplotypes were handled as single units for association and clustering, since linkage in the cohort was strong. To study patterns of TCR occurrence, a later analysis re-analyzed previously published TCR beta repertoires from just over 650 donors and added high-resolution HLA genotyping. HLA typing included class I and class II loci at four-digit resolution. To predict cytomegalovirus infection status, the study brought together high-throughput TCR immunosequencing, statistical association of individual TCRs with disease status, and machine learning. About 300 gigabases of sequencing data and tens of millions of unique TCR sequences were included in an early release covering roughly 600 HLA-typed donors. A separate validation cohort of about 110 different subjects was used in addition to the approximately 700-subject first cohort. The study aimed to test whether cataloging public T cell receptors could reveal signatures of past pathogen exposure. Donor age, sex, ethnicity and CMV serostatus were collected together with the repertoire data. An earlier analysis of 587 of the donors used high-throughput TCR beta sequencing to judge whether each TCR beta V gene segment behaved as functional or pseudogenic. Rather than using new phenotypic data, the later analysis identified candidate immune exposures from TCR beta sequences and from how often those sequences occurred across donors. A later genetic analysis took genome-wide SNP genotypes for about 65% of the 666 donors and used that subset as a discovery cohort. Using immunosequencing, the study profiled T cell repertoires from 550 to 750 subjects and related those repertoires to cytomegalovirus serostatus. The number of typed donors differed by locus: about 620-640 for A, B, C, DRB1 and DQB1; roughly 510 for DQA1; around 580 for DPA1; and about 470 for DPB1. Of the 300 to 500 genotyped donors, more than 75% were placed in the genetic ancestry cluster associated with self-reported Caucasian donors.

The full study reports these points: When HLA alleles, especially DR and DQ, strongly co-occurred, attributing TCR associations to individual alleles was difficult. The only immune exposure information available for the cohort was CMV serostatus. The classifier was reported to diagnose cytomegalovirus status with high specificity and sensitivity in both the original cohort and the validation cohort. Specific HLA alleles were associated with 15,000 to 20,000 TCR beta sequences at a false discovery rate of 0.05 in a later analysis. In a later analysis, HLA-associated TCR beta chains showed more clonal expansion and lower generation probabilities than non-associated chains that were equally common. The sequencing pipeline was judged likely to have produced a cluster of highly shared sequence variants as a technical artifact. A later genetic analysis associated a missense DCLRE1C variant with V-gene and J-gene trimming of TCR beta chains, and an independent cohort replicated the association. A later analysis reported that several top co-occurrence clusters appeared linked to parvovirus B19, influenza, CMV and Epstein-Barr virus. The presence/absence analyses assumed that sequencing depth was roughly uniform across donors, and that assumption may not be true. According to a later genetic analysis, donors in an Asian-associated ancestry cluster had fewer N-insertions in productive TCRs than the approximately 700-donor mean. In an earlier analysis of roughly 560 of the donors, most TCR beta V segments were observed in productive rearrangements about 87% or about 30% of the time, broadly matching IMGT annotations. Linkage disequilibrium might explain the correlated functional status among segregating V segments, but an unknown experimental factor could not be excluded. The study listed 150 to 200 TCR beta chains as associated with cytomegalovirus. A few of the identified cytomegalovirus-associated TCR beta chains were confirmed in vitro to be specific for cytomegalovirus antigens. Most TCR sequences were seen in very few donors, while some public TCRs were found in many individuals. This cohort had only TCR beta chains sequenced, and the lack of alpha or paired-chain data limited which features could be detected. Because the 87-base-pair reads could not distinguish some IMGT-functional V segments, including TRBV6-2 and TRBV6-3, those segments were excluded. In a later analysis, the rate of TCR association differed among HLA loci, with DRB1 alleles having the most associated TCRs and HLA-C alleles having the fewest. Most CMV-associated TCR beta chains appeared to be HLA-restricted in a later analysis, and the HLA associations seemed to be driven largely by CMV exposure. The earlier analysis of almost 600 of the donors excluded roughly 17 rarely observed V segments, including chromosome 9 orphons, because counts were too low. According to the authors, the approach could potentially be generalized to other disease states and immunological phenotypes. A further reported finding was that TCR beta sequences accurately predicted the HLA-A and HLA-B alleles for most subjects in the first cohort. Because HLA typing was missing for some donors at each locus, association tests included only the typed subset.

The cohort comprised more than 550 healthy bone marrow donors. At the time of sampling, all cohort members were nominally healthy, though unrecorded immune exposures were likely present. The donor was CMV seronegative and was included in the group of 352 seronegative cohort members. Each donor provided a peripheral blood sample, and peripheral blood mononuclear cells were used for TCR beta sequencing. Genomic DNA was extracted from the blood cell samples with the Qiagen DNeasy Blood Extraction Kit. Per the germline V gene, SGHRS is the CDR1 and YFSETQ is the CDR2. Clipping removes 5 bases from V and 3 bases from J, with 6 as the unmatched junction base count. From its cysteine to its phenylalanine, the CDR3 spans 14 amino acids. Of the read, only the CDR3 DNA is kept; its 42 bases are in frame from base 1.

The rearranged chain carries TRBV5-1 and TRBJ2-7, with TRBD2 identical over 9 junction bases. Material: PBMCs. The TCR originated in a boy aged 2 to 10 in good health and CMV-seronegative. For the CDR3, the sequence is CASRAGGPGYEQYF. Here is the DNA: TGCGCCAGCAGGGCGGGAGGGCCGGGCTACGAGCAGTACTTC.